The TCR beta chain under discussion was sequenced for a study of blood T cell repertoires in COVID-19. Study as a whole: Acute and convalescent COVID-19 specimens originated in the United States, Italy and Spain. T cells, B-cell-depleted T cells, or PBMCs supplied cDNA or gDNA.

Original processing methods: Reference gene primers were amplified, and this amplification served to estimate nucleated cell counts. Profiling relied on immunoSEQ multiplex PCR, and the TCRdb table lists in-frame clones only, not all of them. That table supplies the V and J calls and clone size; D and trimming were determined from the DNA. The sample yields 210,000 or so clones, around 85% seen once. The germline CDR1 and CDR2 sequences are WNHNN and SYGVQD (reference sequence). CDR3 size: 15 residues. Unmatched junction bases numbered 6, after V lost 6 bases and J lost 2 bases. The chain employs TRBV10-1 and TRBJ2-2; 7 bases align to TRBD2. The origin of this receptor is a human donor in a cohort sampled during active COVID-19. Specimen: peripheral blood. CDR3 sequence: CASRGGDRNTGELFF. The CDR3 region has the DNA TGCGCCAGCAGGGGGGGGGACCGCAACACCGGGGAGCTGTTTTTT.